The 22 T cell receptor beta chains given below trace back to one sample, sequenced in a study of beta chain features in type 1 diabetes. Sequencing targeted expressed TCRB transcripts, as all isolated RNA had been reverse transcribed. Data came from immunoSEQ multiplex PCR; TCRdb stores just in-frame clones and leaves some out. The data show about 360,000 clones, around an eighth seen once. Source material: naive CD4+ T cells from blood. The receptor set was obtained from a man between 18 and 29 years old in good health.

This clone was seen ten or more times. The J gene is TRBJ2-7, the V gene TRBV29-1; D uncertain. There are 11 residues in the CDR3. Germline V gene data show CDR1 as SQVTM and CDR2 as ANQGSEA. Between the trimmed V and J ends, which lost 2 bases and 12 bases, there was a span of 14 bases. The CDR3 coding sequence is TGCAGCGTTGAAATTGCCGAGCTGCGGTACTTC. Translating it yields CSVEIAELRYF.

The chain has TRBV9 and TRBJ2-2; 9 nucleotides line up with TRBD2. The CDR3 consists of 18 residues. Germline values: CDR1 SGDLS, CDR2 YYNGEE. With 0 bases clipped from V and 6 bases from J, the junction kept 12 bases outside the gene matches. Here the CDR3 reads CASSVASGRSLPPGELFF. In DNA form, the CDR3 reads TGTGCCAGCAGCGTAGCAAGCGGGAGGTCCCTCCCTCCCGGGGAGCTGTTTTTT. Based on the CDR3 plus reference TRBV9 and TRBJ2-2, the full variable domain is DSGVTQTPKHLITATGQRVTLRCSPRSGDLSVYWYQQSLDQGLQFLIQYYNGEERAKGNILERFSAQQFPDLHSELNLSSLELGDSALYFCASSVASGRSLPPGELFFGEGSRLTVL.

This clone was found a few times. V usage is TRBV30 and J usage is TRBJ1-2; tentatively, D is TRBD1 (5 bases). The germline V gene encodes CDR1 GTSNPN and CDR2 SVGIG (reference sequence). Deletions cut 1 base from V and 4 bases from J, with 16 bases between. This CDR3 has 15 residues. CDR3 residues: CAWSGVVGGTYGYTF. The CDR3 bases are TGTGCCTGGAGTGGCGTTGTGGGGGGAACCTATGGCTACACCTTC. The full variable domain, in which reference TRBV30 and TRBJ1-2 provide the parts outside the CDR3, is SQTIHQWPATLVQPVGSPLSLECTVEGTSNPNLYWYRQAAGRGLQLLFYSVGIGQISSEVPQNLSASRPQDRQFILSSKKLLLSDSGFYLCAWSGVVGGTYGYTFGSGTRLTVV.

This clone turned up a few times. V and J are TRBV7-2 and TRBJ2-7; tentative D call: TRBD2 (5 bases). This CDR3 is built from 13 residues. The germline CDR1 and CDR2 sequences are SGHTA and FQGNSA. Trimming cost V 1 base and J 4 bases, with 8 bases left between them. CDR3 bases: TGTGCCAGCAGCTTAGGAGGGAAGTACGAGCAGTACTTC. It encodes CASSLGGKYEQYF. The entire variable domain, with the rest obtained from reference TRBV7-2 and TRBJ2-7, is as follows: GAGVSQSPSNKVTEKGKDVELRCDPISGHTALYWYRQSLGQGLEFLIYFQGNSAPDKSGLPSDRFSAERTGGSVSTLTIQRTQQEDSAVYLCASSLGGKYEQYFGPGTRLTVT.

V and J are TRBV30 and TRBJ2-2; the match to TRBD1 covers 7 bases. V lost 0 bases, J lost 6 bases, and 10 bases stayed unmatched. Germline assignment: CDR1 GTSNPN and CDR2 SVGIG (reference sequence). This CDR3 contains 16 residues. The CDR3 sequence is CAWSVRRQGVSGELFF. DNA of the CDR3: TGTGCCTGGAGTGTAAGGAGGCAGGGGGTCTCCGGGGAGCTGTTTTTT.

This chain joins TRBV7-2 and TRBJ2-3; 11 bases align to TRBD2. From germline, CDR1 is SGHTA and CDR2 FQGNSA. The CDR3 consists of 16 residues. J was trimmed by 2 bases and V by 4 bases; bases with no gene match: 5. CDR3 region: CASSWGLAVHTDTQYF. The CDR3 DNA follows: TGTGCCAGCAGCTGGGGACTAGCGGTCCACACAGATACGCAGTATTTT.

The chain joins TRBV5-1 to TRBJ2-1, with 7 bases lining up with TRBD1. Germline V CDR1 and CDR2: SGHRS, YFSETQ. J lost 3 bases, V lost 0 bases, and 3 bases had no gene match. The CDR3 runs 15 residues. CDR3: CASSLEGTDYNEQFF. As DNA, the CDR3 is TGCGCCAGCAGCTTGGAAGGGACAGACTACAATGAGCAGTTCTTC. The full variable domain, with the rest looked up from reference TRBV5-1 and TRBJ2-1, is KAGVTQTPRYLIKTRGQQVTLSCSPISGHRSVSWYQQTPGQGLQFLFEYFSETQRNKGNFPGRFSGRQFSNSRSEMNVSTLELGDSALYLCASSLEGTDYNEQFFGPGTRLTVL.

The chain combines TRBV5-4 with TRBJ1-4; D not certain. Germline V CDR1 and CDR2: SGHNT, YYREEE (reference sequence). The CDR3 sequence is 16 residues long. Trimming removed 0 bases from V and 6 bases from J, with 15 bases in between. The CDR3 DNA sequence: TGTGCCAGCAGCTTGGGAGGCCCCCGTCTAGATGAAAAACTGTTTTTT. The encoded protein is CASSLGGPRLDEKLFF.

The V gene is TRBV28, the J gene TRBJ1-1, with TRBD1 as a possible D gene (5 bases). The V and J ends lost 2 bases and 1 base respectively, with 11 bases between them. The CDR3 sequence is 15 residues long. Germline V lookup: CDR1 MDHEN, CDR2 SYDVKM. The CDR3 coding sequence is TGTGCCAGCAGTTTAGGCGGGACGGGGAACACTGAAGCTTTCTTT. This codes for CASSLGGTGNTEAFF.

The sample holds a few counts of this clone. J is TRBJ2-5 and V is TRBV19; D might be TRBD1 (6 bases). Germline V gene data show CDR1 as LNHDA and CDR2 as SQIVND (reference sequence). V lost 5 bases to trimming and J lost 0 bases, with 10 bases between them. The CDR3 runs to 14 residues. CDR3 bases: TGTGCCAGTAGTCTCAACAGGGACCAAGAGACCCAGTACTTC. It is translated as CASSLNRDQETQYF.

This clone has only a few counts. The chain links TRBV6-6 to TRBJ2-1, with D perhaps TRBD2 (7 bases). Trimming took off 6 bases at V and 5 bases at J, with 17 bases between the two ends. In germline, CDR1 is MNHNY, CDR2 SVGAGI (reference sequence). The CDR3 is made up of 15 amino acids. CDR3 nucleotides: TGTGCCAGCAGCTCCACGGGGGGCGGCCACAATGAGCAGTTCTTC. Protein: CASSSTGGGHNEQFF.

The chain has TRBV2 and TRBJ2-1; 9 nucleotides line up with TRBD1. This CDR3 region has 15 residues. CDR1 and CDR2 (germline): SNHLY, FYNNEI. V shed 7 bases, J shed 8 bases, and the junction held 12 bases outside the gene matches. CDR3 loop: CASKLRDRAFDEQFF. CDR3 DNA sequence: TGTGCCAGCAAACTCCGGGACAGGGCTTTCGATGAGCAGTTCTTC.

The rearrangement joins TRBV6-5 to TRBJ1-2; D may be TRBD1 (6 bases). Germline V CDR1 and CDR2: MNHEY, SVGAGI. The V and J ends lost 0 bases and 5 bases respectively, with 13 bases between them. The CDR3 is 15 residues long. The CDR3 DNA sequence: TGTGCCAGCAGTTACTCGAAGCCAGGGGCTTATGGCTACACCTTC. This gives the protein CASSYSKPGAYGYTF.

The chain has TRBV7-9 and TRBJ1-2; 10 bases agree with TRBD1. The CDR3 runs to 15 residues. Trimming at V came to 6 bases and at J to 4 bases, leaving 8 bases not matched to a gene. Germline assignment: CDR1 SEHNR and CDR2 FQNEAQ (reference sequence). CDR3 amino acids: CASSSDRGRSYGYTF. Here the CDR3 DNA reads TGTGCCAGCAGTTCCGACAGGGGGCGTAGCTATGGCTACACCTTC.

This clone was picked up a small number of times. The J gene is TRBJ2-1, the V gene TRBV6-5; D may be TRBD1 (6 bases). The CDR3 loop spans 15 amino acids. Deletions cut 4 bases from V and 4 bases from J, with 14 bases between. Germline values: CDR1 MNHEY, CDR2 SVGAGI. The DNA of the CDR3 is TGTGCCAGCAGTTCCAGGGGCAAGTCTTACAATGAGCAGTTCTTC. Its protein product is CASSSRGKSYNEQFF.

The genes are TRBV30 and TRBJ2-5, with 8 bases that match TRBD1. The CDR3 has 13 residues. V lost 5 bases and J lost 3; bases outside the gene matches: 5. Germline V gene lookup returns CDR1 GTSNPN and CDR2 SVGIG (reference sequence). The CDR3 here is CAWRQGWKETQYF. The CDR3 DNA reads TGTGCCTGGCGACAGGGGTGGAAAGAGACCCAGTACTTC.

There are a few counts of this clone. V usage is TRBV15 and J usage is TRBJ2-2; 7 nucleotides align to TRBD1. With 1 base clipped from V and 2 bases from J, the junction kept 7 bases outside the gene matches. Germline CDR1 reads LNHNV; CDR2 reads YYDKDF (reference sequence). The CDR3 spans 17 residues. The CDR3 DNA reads TGTGCCACCAGCAGAGGGACGGGACAGATTAACACCGGGGAGCTGTTTTTT. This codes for CATSRGTGQINTGELFF.

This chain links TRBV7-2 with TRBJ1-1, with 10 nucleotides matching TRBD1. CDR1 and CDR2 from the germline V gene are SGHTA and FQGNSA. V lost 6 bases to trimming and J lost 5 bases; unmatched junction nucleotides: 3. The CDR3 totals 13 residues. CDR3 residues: CASSRQGATEAFF. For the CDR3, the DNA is TGTGCCAGCAGTCGACAGGGGGCGACTGAAGCTTTCTTT.

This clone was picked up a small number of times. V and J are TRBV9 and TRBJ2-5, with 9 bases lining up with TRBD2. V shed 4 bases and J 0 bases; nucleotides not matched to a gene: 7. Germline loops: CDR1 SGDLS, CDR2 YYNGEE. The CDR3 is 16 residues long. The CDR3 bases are TGTGCCAGCAGCCCAGGAGCGGGGGGCAACCAAGAGACCCAGTACTTC. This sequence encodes CASSPGAGGNQETQYF.

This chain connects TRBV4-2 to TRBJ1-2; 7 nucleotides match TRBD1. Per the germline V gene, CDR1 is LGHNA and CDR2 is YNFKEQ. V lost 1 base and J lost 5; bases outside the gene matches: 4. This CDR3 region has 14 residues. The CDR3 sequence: CASSQGTGVYGYTF. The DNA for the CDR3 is TGTGCCAGCAGCCAAGGGACAGGCGTTTATGGCTACACCTTC.

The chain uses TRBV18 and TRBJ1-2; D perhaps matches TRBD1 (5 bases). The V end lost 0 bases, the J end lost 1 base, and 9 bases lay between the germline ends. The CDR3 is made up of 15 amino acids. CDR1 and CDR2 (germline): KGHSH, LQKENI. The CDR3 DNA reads TGTGCCAGCTCACCACCCGGGGGTTTTAACTATGGCTACACCTTC. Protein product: CASSPPGGFNYGYTF.

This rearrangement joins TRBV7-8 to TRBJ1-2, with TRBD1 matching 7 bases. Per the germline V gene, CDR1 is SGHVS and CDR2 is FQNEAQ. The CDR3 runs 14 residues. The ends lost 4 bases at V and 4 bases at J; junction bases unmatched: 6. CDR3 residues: CASSSSGGSYGYTF. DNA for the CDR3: TGTGCCAGCAGCTCGTCAGGGGGATCCTATGGCTACACCTTC.